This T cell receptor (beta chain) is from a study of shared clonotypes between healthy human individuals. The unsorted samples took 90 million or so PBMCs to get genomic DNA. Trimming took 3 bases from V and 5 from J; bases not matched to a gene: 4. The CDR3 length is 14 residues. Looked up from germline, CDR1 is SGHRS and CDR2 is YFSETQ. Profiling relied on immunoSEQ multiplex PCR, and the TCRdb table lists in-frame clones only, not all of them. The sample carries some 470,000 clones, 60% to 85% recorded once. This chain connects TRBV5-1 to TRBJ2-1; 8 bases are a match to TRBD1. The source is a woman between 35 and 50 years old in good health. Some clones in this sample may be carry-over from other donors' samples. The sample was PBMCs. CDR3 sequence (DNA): TGCGCCAGCAGCTGGCAGGGGGCGAACAATGAGCAGTTCTTC. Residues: CASSWQGANNEQFF. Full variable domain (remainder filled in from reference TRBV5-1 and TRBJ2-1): KAGVTQTPRYLIKTRGQQVTLSCSPISGHRSVSWYQQTPGQGLQFLFEYFSETQRNKGNFPGRFSGRQFSNSRSEMNVSTLELGDSALYLCASSWQGANNEQFFGPGTRLTVL.